A single sample is the source of the 32 T cell receptor beta chains below, sequenced in a study of shared clonotypes between healthy human individuals. Method: immunoSEQ multiplex PCR; TCRdb's copy keeps in-frame clones and lacks some. The table lists 550,000 to 850,000 clones, roughly 72% of them singletons, with around 1.8% in the top ten. The sequencing sample was made of memory CD4+ T cells sorted from blood. The sample's subset: CD45RA-negative fraction. These receptors came from a woman aged 30 to 39 in good health.

This clone has ten or more counts. The chain has TRBV10-3 and TRBJ1-1; D is possibly TRBD1 (6 bases). V was trimmed by 6 bases and J by 1 base, leaving 12 bases between them. Germline lookup yields CDR1 ENHRY and CDR2 SYGVKD. The CDR3 consists of 14 residues. The CDR3 bases are TGTGCCATCAGGGAAAAGACAGGGAACACTGAAGCTTTCTTT. Translating gives CAIREKTGNTEAFF.

The V and J genes are TRBV5-4 and TRBJ1-2, with 12 bases matching TRBD1. After removal of 5 bases from V and 7 bases from J, the junction contained 9 bases not matched to a gene. CDR3 length equals 15 residues. CDR1 and CDR2 from the germline V gene are SGHNT and YYREEE (reference sequence). For the CDR3, the DNA is TGTGCCAGCAGTCCCGGGACAGGGGGCGAATTTGGCTACACCTTC. It yields the protein CASSPGTGGEFGYTF.

For the CDR3, the DNA is TGTGCCAGCAGGGAAACAGGGGTGAGCTATGGCTACACCTTC. As protein: CASRETGVSYGYTF. V and J are TRBV6-1 and TRBJ1-2, with 7 nucleotides matching TRBD1. The junction had 8 bases not matched to a gene; V was cut back by 6 bases and J by 4 bases. The germline V gene has CDR1 MNHNS and CDR2 SASEGT. CDR3 length: 14 residues.

The CDR3 spells CASSQDWSLVSGNTIYF. The CDR3 DNA reads as TGCGCCAGCAGCCAAGACTGGTCTCTTGTCTCTGGAAACACCATATATTTT. This rearrangement joins TRBV4-1 to TRBJ1-3; unclear D gene. This CDR3 has 17 residues. Germline CDR1 is MGHRA and CDR2 is YSYEKL. Trimming removed 0 bases at V and 0 bases at J, with 12 bases between.

This clone has ten or more counts. The chain links TRBV5-6 to TRBJ2-7; 9 bases are shared with TRBD1. The CDR3 runs to 15 residues. Germline loops: CDR1 SGHDT, CDR2 YYEEEE. The ends lost 4 bases at V and 3 bases at J; junction bases unmatched: 8. CDR3 bases: TGTGCCAGCAGCCCCCCCGGGACAGGGTTCTACGAGCAGTACTTC. Protein: CASSPPGTGFYEQYF.

This chain connects TRBV5-1 to TRBJ1-4, with D maybe TRBD1 (5 bases). V lost 0 bases and J 6 bases, leaving 6 bases between the germline ends. The CDR3 sequence is 13 residues long. Germline assignment: CDR1 SGHRS and CDR2 YFSETQ. CDR3 nucleotide sequence: TGCGCCAGCAGCTTGGGCAGGGATGAAAAACTGTTTTTT. Its protein is CASSLGRDEKLFF.

This clone was counted between two and nine times. The J gene is TRBJ2-7, the V gene TRBV5-6, with unresolved D. CDR1 is SGHDT, CDR2 YYEEEE, per germline. The CDR3 length is 14 residues. Trimming removed 0 bases at V and 0 bases at J, with 7 bases between. The CDR3: CASSLGRSSYEQYF. In nucleotides, the CDR3 is TGTGCCAGCAGCTTGGGACGGAGCTCCTACGAGCAGTACTTC.

The chain joins TRBV7-9 to TRBJ2-5; 8 bases map to TRBD1. The CDR3 runs 13 residues. Germline values: CDR1 SEHNR, CDR2 FQNEAQ (reference sequence). Trimming at V came to 1 base and at J to 5 bases, leaving 0 bases not matched to a gene. The CDR3 coding sequence is TGTGCCAGCAGCTTAGGGACAGGGGAGACCCAGTACTTC. The encoded protein is CASSLGTGETQYF.

J is TRBJ2-1 and V is TRBV7-2, with TRBD2 matching 15 bases. Germline CDR1 is SGHTA and CDR2 is FQGNSA. V lost 4 bases to trimming and J lost 5 bases; unmatched junction nucleotides: 6. The CDR3 sequence is 17 residues long. The CDR3 region is CASSSLGTSGGNNEQFF. CDR3 DNA sequence: TGTGCCAGCAGCTCTTTAGGGACTAGCGGGGGGAACAATGAGCAGTTCTTC.

The chain uses TRBV15 and TRBJ2-1; D is unclear. Between the trimmed V and J ends, which lost 1 base and 9 bases, there was a span of 13 bases. Germline CDR1 is LNHNV and CDR2 is YYDKDF (reference sequence). This CDR3 is built from 14 residues. The CDR3, as DNA: TGTGCCACCAGCAGAGTAGCCGGGTGGACTGAGCAGTTCTTC. Residues: CATSRVAGWTEQFF.

CDR3 sequence: CASSPIDRVGGNEKLFF. DNA of the CDR3: TGTGCCAGCTCACCAATCGACCGTGTGGGGGGGAATGAAAAACTGTTTTTT. The rearrangement uses TRBV18 and TRBJ1-4; maybe TRBD1 (5 bases). V was shortened by 2 bases and J by 5 bases, with 18 bases between the two germline ends. The CDR3 totals 17 residues. The germline V gene encodes CDR1 KGHSH and CDR2 LQKENI.

Remarks on this clone: The same CDR3 can be traced to other DNA sequences in this sample. The chain links TRBV7-2 to TRBJ2-2; D is undetermined. The CDR3 covers 12 residues. Germline CDR1 SGHTA, CDR2 FQGNSA. Trimming cost V 3 bases and J 4 bases, with 3 bases left between them. The CDR3 bases are TGTGCCAGCAGCTTGGGCACCGGGGAGCTGTTTTTT. Protein: CASSLGTGELFF. Variable domain in full (rest from reference TRBV7-2 and TRBJ2-2): GAGVSQSPSNKVTEKGKDVELRCDPISGHTALYWYRQSLGQGLEFLIYFQGNSAPDKSGLPSDRFSAERTGGSVSTLTIQRTQQEDSAVYLCASSLGTGELFFGEGSRLTVL.

J is TRBJ1-4 and V is TRBV5-4; D might be TRBD1 (5 bases). Trimming stripped 2 bases from V and 5 bases from J, with 16 bases between. The CDR3 covers 16 residues. Germline values: CDR1 SGHNT, CDR2 YYREEE (reference sequence). CDR3 DNA sequence: TGTGCCAGCAGCTTAAGAGGGGCGGCTAAAAATGAAAAACTGTTTTTT. The encoded protein is CASSLRGAAKNEKLFF.

The chain links TRBV11-2 to TRBJ2-7, with TRBD2 matching over 14 bases. Losses at the gene ends were 5 bases for V and 0 bases for J; bases not matched to a gene: 9. Germline CDR1 SGHAT, CDR2 FQNNGV. The CDR3 covers 18 residues. The CDR3: CASSQGLAGVLSSYEQYF. The CDR3 DNA follows: TGTGCCAGCAGCCAGGGACTAGCGGGAGTTCTTAGCTCCTACGAGCAGTACTTC.

The V gene is TRBV28, the J gene TRBJ2-1; 8 bases are shared with TRBD2. V shed 2 bases, J shed 4 bases, and the junction held 4 bases outside the gene matches. Germline V gene data show CDR1 as MDHEN and CDR2 as SYDVKM. The CDR3 totals 15 residues. The CDR3 nucleotides read TGTGCCAGCAGTTTACCCTCGGGAGGGTACAATGAGCAGTTCTTC. Translation gives CASSLPSGGYNEQFF.

This clone was observed a few times. V gene TRBV6-5 combines with J gene TRBJ1-1; D is uncertain. Germline V gene lookup returns CDR1 MNHEY and CDR2 SVGAGI. This CDR3 has 14 amino acids. The V gene lost 4 bases and the J gene lost 0 bases, with 9 bases spanning the gap. CDR3 amino acids: CASSFGRLNTEAFF. The CDR3 coding sequence is TGTGCCAGCAGTTTCGGACGGTTGAACACTGAAGCTTTCTTT.

In its sample, this clone was seen once. V usage is TRBV7-9 and J usage is TRBJ2-5; possibly TRBD1 for D (5 bases). The assigned J gene may be wrong: the sequence end matches TRBJ2-7 better. The CDR3 spans 10 residues. Germline V gene lookup returns CDR1 SEHNR and CDR2 FQNEAQ (reference sequence). The CDR3 reads CASGHYEQYF. CDR3 DNA: TGTGCCAGCGGACACTACGAGCAGTACTTC.

The gene calls are TRBV18 and TRBJ2-7; D call uncertain. V shed 2 bases and J shed 0 bases, with 8 bases lying between them. There are 14 residues in the CDR3. Germline V CDR1 and CDR2: KGHSH, LQKENI. The CDR3: CASSPGVASYEQYF. CDR3 in DNA: TGTGCCAGCTCACCAGGGGTAGCCTCCTACGAGCAGTACTTC.

CDR3 coding DNA: TGTGCCAGCAGGTTGGGACAGGGTATGCGCGAGCAGTACTTC. Encoded protein: CASRLGQGMREQYF. V gene TRBV2 combines with J gene TRBJ2-7; 9 nucleotides agree with TRBD1. The germline gives CDR1 SNHLY, CDR2 FYNNEI. The CDR3 has 14 amino acids. V gave up 6 bases and J gave up 6 bases; unmatched junction bases: 9.

This chain joins TRBV19 and TRBJ2-7, with 7 bases matching TRBD1. The germline gives CDR1 LNHDA, CDR2 SQIVND (reference sequence). This CDR3 has 15 residues. The trim removed 5 bases at V and 3 bases at J, leaving 10 bases unmatched. CDR3 protein: CASSRLQGTGYEQYF. The CDR3 DNA reads as TGTGCCAGTAGTCGCTTACAGGGGACGGGCTACGAGCAGTACTTC. The whole variable domain, remainder taken from reference TRBV19 and TRBJ2-7, is DGGITQSPKYLFRKEGQNVTLSCEQNLNHDAMYWYRQDPGQGLRLIYYSQIVNDFQKGDIAEGYSVSREKKESFPLTVTSAQKNPTAFYLCASSRLQGTGYEQYFGPGTRLTVT.

The V and J genes are TRBV11-2 and TRBJ2-7; D remains unclear. Between the trimmed V and J ends, which lost 9 bases and 9 bases, there was a span of 24 bases. This CDR3 has 14 amino acids. In germline, CDR1 is SGHAT, CDR2 FQNNGV. In DNA, the CDR3 is TGTGCCAGTGGGATATCGACCACCCCCGCGCGGCAGTACTTC. Its translation: CASGISTTPARQYF.

V gene TRBV18 combines with J gene TRBJ2-3, with 12 bases lining up with TRBD2. The trim removed 0 bases at V and 7 bases at J, leaving 5 bases unmatched. Germline CDR1 is KGHSH and CDR2 is LQKENI. CDR3 length equals 16 residues. CDR3 bases: TGTGCCAGCTCACCACCGGGACTAGCGGGCGGTTATACGCAGTATTTT. Its protein product is CASSPPGLAGGYTQYF.

The CDR3 DNA follows: TGCGCCAGCAGCTTTAGGCCGGGAGGGCCAAATGAGCAGTTCTTC. Amino acids: CASSFRPGGPNEQFF. The chain carries TRBV5-1 and TRBJ2-1; 8 bases line up with TRBD2. V lost 2 bases, J lost 7 bases, and 8 bases stayed unmatched. The CDR3 consists of 15 residues. Germline V gives CDR1 SGHRS, CDR2 YFSETQ.

Comment on this clone: Other DNA sequences of this sample code for an identical CDR3. The V call is TRBV19, the J call TRBJ2-3, with D perhaps TRBD2 (5 bases). The CDR3 has 13 amino acids. From germline, CDR1 is LNHDA and CDR2 SQIVND (reference sequence). V lost 7 bases and J 1 base, leaving 9 bases between the germline ends. CDR3 in amino acids: CASTLGGTDTQYF. The CDR3 DNA reads as TGTGCCAGTACCCTCGGGGGCACAGATACGCAGTATTTT.

Note on this clone: In the same sample, other DNA sequences code for this CDR3. This chain links TRBV28 with TRBJ2-2; 7 nucleotides agree with TRBD2. This CDR3 contains 14 residues. The germline V gene has CDR1 MDHEN and CDR2 SYDVKM. J was trimmed by 5 bases and V by 2 bases; bases with no gene match: 2. CDR3 sequence reads: CASSLAGVTGELFF. CDR3 in DNA: TGTGCCAGCAGTTTAGCGGGAGTTACCGGGGAGCTGTTTTTT.

The chain employs TRBV5-5 and TRBJ2-5; D uncertain. Germline CDR1 SGHKS, CDR2 YYEKEE (reference sequence). CDR3 length equals 12 residues. V dropped 1 base and J dropped 5 bases, with 6 bases sitting between them. CDR3 in amino acids: CASSLNSETQYF. The DNA of the CDR3 is TGTGCCAGCAGCTTGAATTCGGAGACCCAGTACTTC.

This clone has just a few counts. The CDR3, as DNA: TGTGCCAGCAGCTTAAACGGCTACACCTTC. Translating it yields CASSLNGYTF. The chain is built from TRBV7-9 and TRBJ1-2, with no clear D. Germline V gives CDR1 SEHNR, CDR2 FQNEAQ (reference sequence). Trimming removed 2 bases at V and 8 bases at J, with 3 bases between. The length of the CDR3 is 10 residues.

The chain employs TRBV5-4 and TRBJ1-2, with 7 positions matching TRBD1. Germline lookup yields CDR1 SGHNT and CDR2 YYREEE (reference sequence). This CDR3 is built from 13 residues. V lost 2 bases, J lost 6 bases, and 4 bases stayed unmatched. In DNA, the CDR3 is TGTGCCAGCAGCTTAGACAGGGTCCATGGCTACACCTTC. This codes for CASSLDRVHGYTF.

The gene calls are TRBV7-9 and TRBJ2-7; either TRBD1 or TRBD2 may fit D (5 bases each). This CDR3 has 12 residues. CDR1 and CDR2 (germline): SEHNR, FQNEAQ (reference sequence). V lost 0 bases and J lost 11, with 11 bases in between. The CDR3 bases are TGTGCCAGCAGCTTAGCTTCGGGACCCGAGTACTTC. Translated, it gives CASSLASGPEYF.

V usage is TRBV29-1 and J usage is TRBJ1-2; unclear D gene. Trimming cost V 3 bases and J 4 bases, with 9 bases left between them. This CDR3 region has 12 residues. Germline V gene sequence: CDR1 SQVTM, CDR2 ANQGSEA. CDR3: CSVDGPVYGYTF. CDR3 sequence (DNA): TGCAGCGTTGACGGGCCTGTCTATGGCTACACCTTC.

The V gene is TRBV19, the J gene TRBJ1-3; D possibly corresponds to TRBD1 (5 bases). From germline, CDR1 is LNHDA and CDR2 SQIVND (reference sequence). The CDR3 is made up of 16 amino acids. V was shortened by 7 bases and J by 0 bases, with 16 bases between the two germline ends. DNA of the CDR3: TGTGCCAGTACCAATCCCAGACAGCCCTCTGGAAACACCATATATTTT. Protein product: CASTNPRQPSGNTIYF.

The chain has TRBV29-1 and TRBJ2-2; 9 bases are shared with TRBD1. V was pared by 7 bases and J by 7 bases, with 7 bases of the junction left unmatched. The CDR3 runs to 13 residues. Per the germline V gene, CDR1 is SQVTM and CDR2 is ANQGSEA. The CDR3 reads CSERDRESGELFF. CDR3 bases: TGCAGCGAGAGGGACAGGGAAAGCGGGGAGCTGTTTTTT.